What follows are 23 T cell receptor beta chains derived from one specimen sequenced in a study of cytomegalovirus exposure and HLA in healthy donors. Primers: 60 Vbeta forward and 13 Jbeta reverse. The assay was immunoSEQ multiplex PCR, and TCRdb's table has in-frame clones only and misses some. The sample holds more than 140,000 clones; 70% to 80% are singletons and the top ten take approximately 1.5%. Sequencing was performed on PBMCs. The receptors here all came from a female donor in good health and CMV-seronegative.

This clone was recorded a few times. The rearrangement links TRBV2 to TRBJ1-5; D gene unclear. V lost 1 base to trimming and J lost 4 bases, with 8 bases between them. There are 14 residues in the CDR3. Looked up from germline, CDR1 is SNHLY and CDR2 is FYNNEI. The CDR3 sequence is CASSEGEWNQPQHF. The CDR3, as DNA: TGTGCCAGCAGTGAAGGGGAGTGGAATCAGCCCCAGCATTTT. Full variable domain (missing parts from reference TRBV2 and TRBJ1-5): EPEVTQTPSHQVTQMGQEVILRCVPISNHLYFYWYRQILGQKVEFLVSFYNNEISEKSEIFDDQFSVERPDGSNFTLKIRSTKLEDSAMYFCASSEGEWNQPQHFGDGTRLSIL.

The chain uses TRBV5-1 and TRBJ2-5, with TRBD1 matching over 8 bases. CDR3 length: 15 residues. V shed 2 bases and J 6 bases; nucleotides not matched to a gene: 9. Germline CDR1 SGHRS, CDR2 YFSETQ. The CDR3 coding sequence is TGCGCCAGCAGCTTCGGGACAGGTCCGGCGCAGACCCAGTACTTC. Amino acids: CASSFGTGPAQTQYF. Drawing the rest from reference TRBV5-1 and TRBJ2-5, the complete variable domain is KAGVTQTPRYLIKTRGQQVTLSCSPISGHRSVSWYQQTPGQGLQFLFEYFSETQRNKGNFPGRFSGRQFSNSRSEMNVSTLELGDSALYLCASSFGTGPAQTQYFGPGTRLLVL.

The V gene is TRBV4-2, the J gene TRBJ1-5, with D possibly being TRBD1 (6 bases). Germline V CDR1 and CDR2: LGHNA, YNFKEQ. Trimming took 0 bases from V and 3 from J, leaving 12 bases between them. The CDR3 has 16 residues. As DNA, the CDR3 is TGTGCCAGCAGCCAAGAGGATTACAGGGTCAATCAGCCCCAGCATTTT. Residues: CASSQEDYRVNQPQHF.

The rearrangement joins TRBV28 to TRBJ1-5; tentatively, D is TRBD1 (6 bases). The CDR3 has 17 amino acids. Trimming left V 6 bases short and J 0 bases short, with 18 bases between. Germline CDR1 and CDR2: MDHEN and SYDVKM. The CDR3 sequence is CASSLVGGRGSNQPQHF. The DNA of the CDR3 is TGTGCCAGCAGCTTGGTGGGGGGGCGTGGTAGCAATCAGCCCCAGCATTTT. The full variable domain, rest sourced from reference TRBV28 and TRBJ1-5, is DVKVTQSSRYLVKRTGEKVFLECVQDMDHENMFWYRQDPGLGLRLIYFSYDVKMKEKGDIPEGYSVSREKKERFSLILESASTNQTSMYLCASSLVGGRGSNQPQHFGDGTRLSIL.

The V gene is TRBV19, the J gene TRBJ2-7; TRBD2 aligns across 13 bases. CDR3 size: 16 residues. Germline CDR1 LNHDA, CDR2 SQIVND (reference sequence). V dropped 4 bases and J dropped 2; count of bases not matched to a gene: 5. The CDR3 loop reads CASSRGLAGATYEQYF. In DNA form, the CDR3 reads TGTGCCAGTAGTAGAGGACTAGCGGGAGCTACCTACGAGCAGTACTTC.

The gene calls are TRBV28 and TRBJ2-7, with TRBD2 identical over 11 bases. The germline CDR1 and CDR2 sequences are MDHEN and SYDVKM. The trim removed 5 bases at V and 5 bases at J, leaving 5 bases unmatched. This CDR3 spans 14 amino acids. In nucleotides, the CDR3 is TGTGCCAGCAGTCAACTAGCGGGAGTTGACGAGCAGTACTTC. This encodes CASSQLAGVDEQYF.

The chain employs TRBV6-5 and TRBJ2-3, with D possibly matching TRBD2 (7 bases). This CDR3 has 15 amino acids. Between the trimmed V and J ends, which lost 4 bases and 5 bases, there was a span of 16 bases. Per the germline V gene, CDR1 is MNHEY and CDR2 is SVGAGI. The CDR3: CASSSGGAEGDTQYF. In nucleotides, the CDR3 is TGTGCCAGCAGTTCTGGGGGGGCAGAGGGAGATACGCAGTATTTT.

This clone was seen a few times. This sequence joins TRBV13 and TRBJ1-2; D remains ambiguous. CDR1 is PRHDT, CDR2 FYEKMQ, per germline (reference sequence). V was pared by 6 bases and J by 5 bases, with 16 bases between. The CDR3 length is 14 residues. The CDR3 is CASSAGLSGYGYTF. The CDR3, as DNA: TGTGCCAGCAGTGCCGGGTTGTCGGGATATGGCTACACCTTC.

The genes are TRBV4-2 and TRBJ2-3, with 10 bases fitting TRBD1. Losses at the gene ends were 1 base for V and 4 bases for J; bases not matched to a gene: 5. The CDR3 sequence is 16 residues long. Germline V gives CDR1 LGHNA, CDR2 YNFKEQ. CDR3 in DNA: TGTGCCAGCAGCCAAGGACAGGGGGCGTCATCAGATACGCAGTATTTT. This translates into CASSQGQGASSDTQYF.

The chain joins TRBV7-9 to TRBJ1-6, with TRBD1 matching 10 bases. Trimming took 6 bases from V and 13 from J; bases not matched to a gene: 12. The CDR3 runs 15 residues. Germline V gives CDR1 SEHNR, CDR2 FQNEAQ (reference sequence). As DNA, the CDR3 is TGTGCCAGCAGGGATCCGGGACAGGGGAATTGCCCCCTCCACTTT. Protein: CASRDPGQGNCPLHF.

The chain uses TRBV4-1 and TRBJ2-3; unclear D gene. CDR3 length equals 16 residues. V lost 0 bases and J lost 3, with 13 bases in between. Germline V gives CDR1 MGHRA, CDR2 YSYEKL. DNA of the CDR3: TGCGCCAGCAGCCAAGAATCGTCGGCGCGGACAGATACGCAGTATTTT. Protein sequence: CASSQESSARTDTQYF.

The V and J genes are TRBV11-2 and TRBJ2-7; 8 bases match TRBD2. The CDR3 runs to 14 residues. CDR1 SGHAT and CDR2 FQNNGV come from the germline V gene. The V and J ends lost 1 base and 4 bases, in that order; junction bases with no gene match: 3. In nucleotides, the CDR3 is TGTGCCAGCAGCTTAGCGGGGGGGAGGTACGAGCAGTACTTC. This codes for CASSLAGGRYEQYF.

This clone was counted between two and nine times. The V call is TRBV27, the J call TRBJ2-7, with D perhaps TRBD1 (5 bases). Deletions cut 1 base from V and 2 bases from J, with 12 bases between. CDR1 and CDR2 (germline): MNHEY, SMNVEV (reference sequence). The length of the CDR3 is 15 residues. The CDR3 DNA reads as TGTGCCAGCAGTTTATTGGGGCAGGTGACCTACGAGCAGTACTTC. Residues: CASSLLGQVTYEQYF.

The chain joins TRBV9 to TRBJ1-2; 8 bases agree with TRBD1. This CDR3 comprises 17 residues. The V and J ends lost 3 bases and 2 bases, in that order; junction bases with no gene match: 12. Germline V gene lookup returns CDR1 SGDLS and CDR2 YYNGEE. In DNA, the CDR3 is TGTGCCAGCAGCGGCGAAAACTGGACAGGGACCAACTATGGCTACACCTTC. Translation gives CASSGENWTGTNYGYTF.

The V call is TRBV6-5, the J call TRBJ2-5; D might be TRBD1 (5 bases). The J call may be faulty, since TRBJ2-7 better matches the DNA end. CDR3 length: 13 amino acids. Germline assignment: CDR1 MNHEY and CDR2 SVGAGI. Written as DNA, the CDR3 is TGTGCCAGCAGTTTGGCAGGGTTGGGCGAGCAGTACTTC. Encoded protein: CASSLAGLGEQYF.

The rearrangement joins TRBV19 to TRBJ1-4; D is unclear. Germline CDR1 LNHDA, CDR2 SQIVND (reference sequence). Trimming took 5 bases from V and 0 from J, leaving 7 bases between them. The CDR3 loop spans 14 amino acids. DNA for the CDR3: TGTGCCAGTAGTCTAGGCGCAACTAATGAAAAACTGTTTTTT. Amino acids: CASSLGATNEKLFF.

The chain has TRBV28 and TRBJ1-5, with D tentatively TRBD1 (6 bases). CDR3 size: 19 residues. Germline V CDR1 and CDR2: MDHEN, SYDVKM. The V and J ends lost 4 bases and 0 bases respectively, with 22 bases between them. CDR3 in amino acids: CASSSTTRTVKDSNQPQHF. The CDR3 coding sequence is TGTGCCAGCAGTTCTACCACCAGGACAGTTAAAGATAGCAATCAGCCCCAGCATTTT.

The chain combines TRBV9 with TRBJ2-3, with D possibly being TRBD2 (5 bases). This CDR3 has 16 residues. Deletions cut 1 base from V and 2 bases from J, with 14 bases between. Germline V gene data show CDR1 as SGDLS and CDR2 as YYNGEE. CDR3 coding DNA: TGTGCCAGCAGCGTACGGTGGGAGTCGGACACAGATACGCAGTATTTT. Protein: CASSVRWESDTDTQYF.

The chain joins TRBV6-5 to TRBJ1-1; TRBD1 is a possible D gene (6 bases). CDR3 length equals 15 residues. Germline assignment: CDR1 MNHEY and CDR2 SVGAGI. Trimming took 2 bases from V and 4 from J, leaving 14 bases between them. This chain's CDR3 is CASSYEYRVGTEAFF. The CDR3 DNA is TGTGCCAGCAGTTACGAATACAGGGTGGGCACTGAAGCTTTCTTT.

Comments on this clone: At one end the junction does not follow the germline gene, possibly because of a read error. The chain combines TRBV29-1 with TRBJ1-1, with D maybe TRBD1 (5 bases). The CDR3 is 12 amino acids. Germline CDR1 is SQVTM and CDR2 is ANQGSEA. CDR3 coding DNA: TGCAGCGTTCAGGGTCAAAACCCTGAAACTTTCTTT. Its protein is CSVQGQNPETFF.

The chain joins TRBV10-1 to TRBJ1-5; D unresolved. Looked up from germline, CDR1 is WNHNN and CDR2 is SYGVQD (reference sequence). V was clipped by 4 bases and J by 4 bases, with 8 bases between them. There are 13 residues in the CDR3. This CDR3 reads CASSVGRNQPQHF. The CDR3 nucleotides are TGCGCCAGCAGTGTTGGCAGAAATCAGCCCCAGCATTTT.

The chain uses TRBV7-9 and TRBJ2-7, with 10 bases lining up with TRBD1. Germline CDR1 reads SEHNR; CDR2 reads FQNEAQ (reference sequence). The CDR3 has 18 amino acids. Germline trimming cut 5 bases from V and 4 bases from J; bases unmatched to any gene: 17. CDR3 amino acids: CASSPTNADRGLGYEQYF. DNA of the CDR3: TGTGCCAGCAGCCCCACCAACGCCGACAGGGGGCTAGGATACGAGCAGTACTTC.

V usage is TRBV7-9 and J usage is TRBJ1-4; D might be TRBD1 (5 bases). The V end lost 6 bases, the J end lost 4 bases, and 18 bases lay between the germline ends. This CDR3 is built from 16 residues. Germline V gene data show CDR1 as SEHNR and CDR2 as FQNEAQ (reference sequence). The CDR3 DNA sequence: TGTGCCAGCAGTTTTCTCCCGGGGGGGAATAATGAAAAACTGTTTTTT. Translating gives CASSFLPGGNNEKLFF. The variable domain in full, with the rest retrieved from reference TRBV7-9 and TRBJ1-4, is DTGVSQNPRHKITKRGQNVTFRCDPISEHNRLYWYRQTLGQGPEFLTYFQNEAQLEKSRLLSDRFSAERPKGSFSTLEIQRTEQGDSAMYLCASSFLPGGNNEKLFFGSGTQLSVL.